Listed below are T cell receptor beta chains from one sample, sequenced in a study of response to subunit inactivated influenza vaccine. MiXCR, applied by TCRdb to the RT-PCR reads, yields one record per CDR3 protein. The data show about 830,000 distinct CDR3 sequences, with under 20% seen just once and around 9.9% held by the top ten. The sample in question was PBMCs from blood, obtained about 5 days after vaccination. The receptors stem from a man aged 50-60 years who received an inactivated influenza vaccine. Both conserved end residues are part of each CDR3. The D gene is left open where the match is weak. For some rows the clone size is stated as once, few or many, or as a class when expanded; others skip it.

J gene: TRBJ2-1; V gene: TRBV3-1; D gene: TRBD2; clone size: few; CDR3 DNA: TGTGCCAGCAGGGATTTGGGGGGGGGTCTATTCTTC; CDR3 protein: CASRDLGGGLFF
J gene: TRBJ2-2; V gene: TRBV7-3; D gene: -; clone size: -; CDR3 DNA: TGTGCCAGCAGCCCGAGGGTGGGCGGGGAGCTGTTTTTT; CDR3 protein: CASSPRVGGELFF
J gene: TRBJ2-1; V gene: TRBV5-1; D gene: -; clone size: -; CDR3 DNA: TGCGCCAGCAGCGACCGCCTCGGAGGAGAGCAGTTCTTC; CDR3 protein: CASSDRLGGEQFF
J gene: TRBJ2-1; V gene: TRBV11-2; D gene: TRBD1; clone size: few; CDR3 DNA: TGTGCCAGCAGCCCTGGGACAGCGAGTGAGCAGTTCTTC; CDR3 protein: CASSPGTASEQFF
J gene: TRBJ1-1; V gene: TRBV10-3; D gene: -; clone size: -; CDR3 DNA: TGTGCCATCCGAACAGGGAGAGACACTGAAGCTTTCTTT; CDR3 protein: CAIRTGRDTEAFF
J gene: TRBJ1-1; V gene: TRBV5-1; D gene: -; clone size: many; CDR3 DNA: TGCGCCAGCAGCTTGGCGACAGCGAACACTGAAGCTTTCTTT; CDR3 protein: CASSLATANTEAFF
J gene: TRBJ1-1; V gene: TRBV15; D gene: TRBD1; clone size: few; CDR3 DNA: TGTGCCACCAGCAGAGGGACAGGCCTTGAAGCTTTCTTT; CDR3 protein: CATSRGTGLEAFF
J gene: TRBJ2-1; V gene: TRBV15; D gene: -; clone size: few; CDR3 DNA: TGTGCCACCAGCAGAGCCGGCAATGAGCAGTTCTTC; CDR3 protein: CATSRAGNEQFF
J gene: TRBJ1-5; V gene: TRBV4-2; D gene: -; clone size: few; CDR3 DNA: TGTGCCAGCAGCCCCGAGTGGGGGGCCGGGCAGCCCCAGCATTTT; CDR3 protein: CASSPEWGAGQPQHF
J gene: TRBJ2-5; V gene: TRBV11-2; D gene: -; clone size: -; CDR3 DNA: TGTGCCAGCAGCTTAGTCGGAGCCAAAGAAGAGACCCAGTACTTC; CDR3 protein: CASSLVGAKEETQYF
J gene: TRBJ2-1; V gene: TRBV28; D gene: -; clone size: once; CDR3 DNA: TGTGCCAGCAGTCCGGGGAGAGGGTACAATGAGCAGTTCTTC; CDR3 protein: CASSPGRGYNEQFF
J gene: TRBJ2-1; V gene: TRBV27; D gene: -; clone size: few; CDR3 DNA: TGTGCCAGCAGGCCCGCCCAGGGTGAGCAGTTCTTC; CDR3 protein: CASRPAQGEQFF
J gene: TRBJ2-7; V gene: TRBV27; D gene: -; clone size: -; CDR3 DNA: TGTGCCAGCAGGGGCACAATCTACGAGCAGTACTTC; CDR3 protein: CASRGTIYEQYF
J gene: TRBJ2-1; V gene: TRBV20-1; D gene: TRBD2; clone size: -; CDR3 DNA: TGCAGTGCTTTACTACGAGCGGGAGGAGAGCAGTTCTTC; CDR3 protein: CSALLRAGGEQFF
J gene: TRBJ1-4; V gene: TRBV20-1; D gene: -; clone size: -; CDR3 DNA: TGCAGTGCCTCACTTCCGGGACCCAATGAAAAACTGTTTTTT; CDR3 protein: CSASLPGPNEKLFF
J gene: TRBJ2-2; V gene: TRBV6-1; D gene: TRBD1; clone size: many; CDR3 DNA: TGTGCCAGCAGTACAGGGGGGAACACCGGGGAGCTGTTTTTT; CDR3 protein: CASSTGGNTGELFF
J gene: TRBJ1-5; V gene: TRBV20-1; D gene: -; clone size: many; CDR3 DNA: TGCAGTGCTAGATCCGGGTCTAGCAATCAGCCCCAGCATTTT; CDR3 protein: CSARSGSSNQPQHF
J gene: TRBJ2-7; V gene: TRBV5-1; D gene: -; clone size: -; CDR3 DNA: TGCGCCAGCAGCTTGGATTGGGGAAGCGAGCAGTACTTC; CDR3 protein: CASSLDWGSEQYF
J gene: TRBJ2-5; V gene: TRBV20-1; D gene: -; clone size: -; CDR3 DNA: TGCAGTGCTAGATTCAGGTCCGGGGAGACCCAGTACTTC; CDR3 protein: CSARFRSGETQYF
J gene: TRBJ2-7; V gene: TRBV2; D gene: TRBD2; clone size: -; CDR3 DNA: TGTGCCAGCCGGGAGACTAGCGCCCCGTCGGAGCAGTACTTC; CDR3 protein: CASRETSAPSEQYF
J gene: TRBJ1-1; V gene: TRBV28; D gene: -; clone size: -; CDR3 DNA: TGTGCCAGCAGTCCCCCCTTAGGGGCCCGCACTGAAGCTTTCTTT; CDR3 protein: CASSPPLGARTEAFF
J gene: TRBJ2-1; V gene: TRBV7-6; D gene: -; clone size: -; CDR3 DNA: TGTGCCAGCAGCTTAGGACCCATAGGGGGGAATTTCGATGAGCAGTTCTTC; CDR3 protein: CASSLGPIGGNFDEQFF
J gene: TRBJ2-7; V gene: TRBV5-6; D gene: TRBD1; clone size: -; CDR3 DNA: TGTGCCAGCACCCTATGGGACAGGGTACGCGAGCAGTACTTC; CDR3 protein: CASTLWDRVREQYF
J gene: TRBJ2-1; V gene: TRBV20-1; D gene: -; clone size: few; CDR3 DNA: TGCAGTGCTACAACTCTACGTCGGGTCAATGAGCAGTTCTTC; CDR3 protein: CSATTLRRVNEQFF
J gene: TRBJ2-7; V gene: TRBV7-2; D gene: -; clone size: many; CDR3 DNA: TGTGCCAGCAGCCAAAACCCGCTAGGCTACGAGCAGTACTTC; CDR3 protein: CASSQNPLGYEQYF
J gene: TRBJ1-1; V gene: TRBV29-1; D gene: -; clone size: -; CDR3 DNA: TGCAGCATAAAAGACAGGATGAACACTGAAGCTTTCTTT; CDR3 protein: CSIKDRMNTEAFF
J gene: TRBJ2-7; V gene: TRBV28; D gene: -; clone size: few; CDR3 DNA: TGTGCCAGCACCACCGGCTACGAGCAGTACTTC; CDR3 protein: CASTTGYEQYF
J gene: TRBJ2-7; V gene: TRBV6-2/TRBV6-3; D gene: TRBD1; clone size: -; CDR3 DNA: TGTGCCAGCGGACAGGGTCAAAACGAGCAGTACTTC; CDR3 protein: CASGQGQNEQYF